This T cell receptor (beta chain) was identified in a study of blood T cells in healthy people across ages. Study results and caveats: Greater diversity and more naive CD4+ cells were seen in long-lived donors than in aged donors. Age showed a roughly linear inverse relationship with TCR beta diversity per million T cells. Possibly, changes in expanded clonotypes were confounded because donor CMV status was unknown.

With a J-beta primer mix and a sample-barcoded 5' primer, a second PCR ran about 7 to 12 cycles. A template-switch adaptor containing 12 random nucleotides labeled each cDNA molecule. TCRdb used MiXCR to reprocess the 5' RACE reads, holding one entry per CDR3 protein. The sample shows roughly 1,500,000 distinct CDR3 sequences, around two fifths of them seen only once. As regards this clonotype: Its cognate antigen is unknown.

Unmatched junction bases numbered 8, after V lost 1 base and J lost 6 bases. Per germline, CDR1 MGHRA and CDR2 YSYEKL. This CDR3 comprises 16 residues. The chain recombines TRBV4-1 with TRBJ1-2; TRBD1 matches 10 bases. This TCR was sampled from a young woman in good health. Sequencing was carried out using blood. This chain's CDR3 is CASSQALGQGLHGYTF. In nucleotides, the CDR3 is TGCGCCAGCAGCCAAGCTTTGGGACAGGGGCTGCATGGCTACACCTTC.